The clone carrying this TCR beta chain was counted many times. Amplification targeted TCR beta CDR3 regions from RNA transcripts. Using the HTBI primer set, a first-round RT-PCR was run on the TCR CDR3. TCRdb re-derived calls from the multiplex PCR reads in MiXCR, one entry per CDR3 protein. This table holds about 290,000 distinct CDR3 sequences, roughly 13% found once. These data originate in a study of T cells in Graves' hyperthyroidism and ophthalmopathy. Trimming shortened V by 3 bases and J by 8 bases, and 16 bases separated the two germline ends. The CDR3 runs to 13 residues. The germline CDR1 and CDR2 sequences are DFQATT and SNEGSKA (reference sequence).

The genes are TRBV20-1 and TRBJ1-2; D is ambiguous. Sequenced material: blood. The TCR originated in a woman aged 35 to 49 with Graves' hyperthyroidism. Here the CDR3 reads CSARPPGLGGYTF. The CDR3 DNA sequence: TGCAGTGCTAGGCCGCCGGGTTTGGGGGGCTACACCTTC.